Listed here are 20 T cell receptor beta chains from one sample, sequenced in a study of human T cells and chemical hapten exposure. Specified time point: patch test 1, 2 weeks after DPC sensitization. The treatment was: therapeutic diphenylcyclopropenone sensitization with weekly scalp DPC. Unfractionated whole blood yielded total RNA. TCRdb re-derived calls from the RACE reads in MiXCR, one entry per CDR3 protein. The sample has tens of thousands of distinct CDR3 sequences, 9.5% to 12% seen once. The input for sequencing was whole blood, taken in connection with sensitization to the hapten diphenylcyclopropenone (DPC). All receptors come from a woman aged 40 to 55 with alopecia areata. Some clones in this sample may be carry-over from other donors' samples.

This clonotype was recorded a few times. The chain has TRBV7-9 and TRBJ1-2, with a possible D match to TRBD1 (5 bases). Germline lookup yields CDR1 SEHNR and CDR2 FQNEAQ (reference sequence). There are 17 residues in the CDR3. V was clipped by 4 bases and J by 0 bases, with 18 bases between them. CDR3 residues: CASSWYRPTIANYGYTF. Here the CDR3 DNA reads TGTGCCAGCAGCTGGTACAGGCCTACAATAGCTAACTATGGCTACACCTTC.

This clonotype was observed a handful of times. This chain links TRBV28 with TRBJ1-2; D unclear. The germline V and J ends were trimmed by 4 bases and 8 bases, with 11 bases remaining between them. The CDR3 has 12 amino acids. The V gene's germline CDR1 is MDHEN and CDR2 SYDVKM. CDR3 nucleotide sequence: TGTGCCAGCAGTTACCGGACGGACGGCTACACCTTC. This sequence encodes CASSYRTDGYTF.

There are many counts of this clonotype. This rearrangement joins TRBV4-3 to TRBJ2-1, with D unresolved. The CDR3 sequence is 15 residues long. The V and J ends lost 0 bases and 2 bases respectively, with 8 bases between them. In germline, CDR1 is LGHNA, CDR2 YSLEER. CDR3 amino acids: CASSQDPTPYNEQFF. CDR3 in DNA: TGCGCCAGCAGCCAAGACCCTACGCCCTACAATGAGCAGTTCTTC.

This clonotype was observed at least ten times. V gene TRBV3-1 combines with J gene TRBJ1-1; 8 bases are shared with TRBD1. Germline V gives CDR1 LGHDT, CDR2 YNNKEL (reference sequence). V dropped 4 bases and J dropped 0; count of bases not matched to a gene: 7. The CDR3 is 16 amino acids. CDR3 residues: CASSPKTGVMNTEAFF. The CDR3 nucleotides read TGTGCCAGCAGCCCGAAGACAGGGGTCATGAACACTGAAGCTTTCTTT.

This clonotype occurred a few times. The chain is built from TRBV4-2 and TRBJ2-5, with 8 positions matching TRBD1. The V gene end was trimmed by 4 bases and the J gene end by 2 bases; junction bases not matched to a gene: 12. Germline CDR1 reads LGHNA; CDR2 reads YNFKEQ. This CDR3 is 17 amino acids long. CDR3: CASSPQQGGGGQETQYF. The CDR3 bases are TGTGCCAGCAGCCCACAACAGGGGGGAGGAGGACAAGAGACCCAGTACTTC.

The CDR3 DNA is TGCGCCAGCCGTCCACCTAAACAGGGGGCAAACACTGAAGCTTTCTTT. It is translated as CASRPPKQGANTEAFF. This chain links TRBV5-1 with TRBJ1-1; 9 bases agree with TRBD1. The V gene end was trimmed by 7 bases and the J gene end by 2 bases; junction bases not matched to a gene: 12. The V gene's germline CDR1 is SGHRS and CDR2 YFSETQ. The CDR3 length is 16 residues.

This clonotype was seen many times. V is TRBV5-1 and J is TRBJ2-1, with D perhaps given as TRBD1 or TRBD2 (6 bases each). Trimming stripped 5 bases from V and 0 bases from J, with 15 bases between. CDR3 length: 16 amino acids. Germline lookup yields CDR1 SGHRS and CDR2 YFSETQ. This CDR3 reads CASRAGHPSSYNEQFF. The DNA for the CDR3 is TGCGCCAGCAGGGCGGGACACCCAAGCTCCTACAATGAGCAGTTCTTC.

The DNA of the CDR3 is TGTGCCAGCAAGGAGGGCCCGATTAATAACTATGGCTACACCTTC. Amino acid sequence: CASKEGPINNYGYTF. This sequence joins TRBV2 and TRBJ1-2; unclear D gene. In germline, CDR1 is SNHLY, CDR2 FYNNEI. Trimming shortened V by 7 bases and J by 1 base, and 16 bases separated the two germline ends. The CDR3 sequence is 15 residues long.

The chain employs TRBV20-1 and TRBJ2-3; 10 bases fit TRBD2. From germline, CDR1 is DFQATT and CDR2 SNEGSKA (reference sequence). V lost 1 base and J lost 0; bases outside the gene matches: 4. The CDR3 contains 16 residues. CDR3 residues: CSARGGTSESTDTQYF. CDR3 coding DNA: TGCAGTGCTAGAGGGGGGACTAGCGAAAGCACAGATACGCAGTATTTT.

The chain joins TRBV12-3 or TRBV12-4 to TRBJ2-5; D is undetermined. The CDR3 sequence is 14 residues long. V dropped 6 bases and J dropped 1 base, with 12 bases sitting between them. CDR3 region: CASSLPRTQETQYF. The CDR3 bases are TGTGCCAGCAGCCTCCCTCGGACCCAAGAGACCCAGTACTTC.

The chain combines TRBV12-3 or TRBV12-4 with TRBJ2-3, with 13 bases matching TRBD2. The J segment lost 4 bases and the V segment lost 6 bases, leaving 7 bases of the junction unmatched. CDR3 length equals 16 residues. CDR3 sequence reads: CASSDGLAGVADTQYF. DNA of the CDR3: TGTGCCAGCAGCGACGGACTAGCGGGAGTGGCAGATACGCAGTATTTT.

This clonotype appeared a few times. The rearrangement joins TRBV20-1 to TRBJ1-5; D may be TRBD1 (5 bases). Between the trimmed V and J ends, which lost 3 bases and 1 base, there was a span of 10 bases. Germline-derived CDR1 and CDR2 are DFQATT and SNEGSKA (reference sequence). This CDR3 comprises 14 residues. Here the CDR3 DNA reads TGCAGTGCTAGTACCCGGGACAGCAATCAGCCCCAGCATTTT. It yields the protein CSASTRDSNQPQHF.

This clonotype was observed a handful of times. The chain carries TRBV28 and TRBJ1-2, with D perhaps TRBD1 (5 bases). Germline-derived CDR1 and CDR2 are MDHEN and SYDVKM. This CDR3 has 14 amino acids. V was shortened by 1 base and J by 5 bases, with 11 bases between the two germline ends. The CDR3 DNA follows: TGTGCCAGCAGTTTATCCGCAGGGATTTATGGCTACACCTTC. Protein: CASSLSAGIYGYTF.

This clonotype was detected only a few times. The rearrangement links TRBV4-1 to TRBJ2-3, with D perhaps matching TRBD1 or TRBD2 (5 bases each). Germline CDR1 and CDR2: MGHRA and YSYEKL. The CDR3 loop spans 15 amino acids. V gave up 4 bases and J gave up 2 bases, with 13 bases separating them. Here the CDR3 reads CASSPDPGATDTQYF. The CDR3 DNA follows: TGCGCCAGCAGCCCGGACCCCGGGGCCACAGATACGCAGTATTTT.

Many counts were recorded for this clonotype. The gene calls are TRBV20-1 and TRBJ2-1, with 8 nucleotides matching TRBD2. This CDR3 has 16 amino acids. Germline V gene lookup returns CDR1 DFQATT and CDR2 SNEGSKA (reference sequence). Unmatched junction bases numbered 8, after V lost 3 bases and J lost 1 base. The CDR3 nucleotides read TGCAGTGCTAGGGGGAGCGGGAGAGTGTCCTACAATGAGCAGTTCTTC. Encoded protein: CSARGSGRVSYNEQFF.

The rearrangement joins TRBV4-1 to TRBJ1-1; 8 bases align to TRBD1. V was pared by 1 base and J by 4 bases, with 11 bases of the junction left unmatched. The length of the CDR3 is 17 residues. The germline gives CDR1 MGHRA, CDR2 YSYEKL. The CDR3 region has the DNA TGCGCCAGCAGCCAAGGGACAGGGATAGAGCGGAGCACTGAAGCTTTCTTT. Amino acids: CASSQGTGIERSTEAFF.

The chain is built from TRBV18 and TRBJ1-1; D remains unclear. The CDR3 sequence is 17 residues long. V was clipped by 3 bases and J by 0 bases, with 17 bases between them. CDR1 is KGHSH and CDR2 is LQKENI in the germline V gene. The chain's CDR3 is CASSPGPAANLNTEAFF. The CDR3 nucleotides read TGTGCCAGCTCACCGGGTCCCGCCGCTAACCTGAACACTGAAGCTTTCTTT.

This clonotype was seen ten or more times. The rearrangement links TRBV5-1 to TRBJ2-7; D is uncertain. The CDR3 spans 12 residues. V lost 4 bases to trimming and J lost 3 bases, with 8 bases between them. Germline assignment: CDR1 SGHRS and CDR2 YFSETQ. The CDR3 nucleotides are TGCGCCAGCAGCGGCCAGAGCTACGAGCAGTACTTC. It codes for CASSGQSYEQYF.

The CDR3 reads CSVGFTGGNEQYF. The CDR3 DNA follows: TGCAGCGTTGGCTTTACGGGAGGGAACGAGCAGTACTTC. This sequence joins TRBV29-1 and TRBJ2-7; 8 positions match TRBD2. The CDR3 sequence is 13 residues long. Germline CDR1 reads SQVTM; CDR2 reads ANQGSEA. Trimming removed 4 bases from V and 5 bases from J; junction bases left unmatched: 7.

This clonotype was observed a handful of times. The rearrangement joins TRBV12-3 or TRBV12-4 to TRBJ1-1; TRBD1 is a possible D gene (6 bases). The CDR3 has 14 residues. Trimming shortened V by 2 bases and J by 5 bases, and 12 bases separated the two germline ends. This CDR3 is CASSLLGAGTEAFF. In DNA, the CDR3 is TGTGCCAGCAGTTTACTGGGGGCGGGGACTGAAGCTTTCTTT.